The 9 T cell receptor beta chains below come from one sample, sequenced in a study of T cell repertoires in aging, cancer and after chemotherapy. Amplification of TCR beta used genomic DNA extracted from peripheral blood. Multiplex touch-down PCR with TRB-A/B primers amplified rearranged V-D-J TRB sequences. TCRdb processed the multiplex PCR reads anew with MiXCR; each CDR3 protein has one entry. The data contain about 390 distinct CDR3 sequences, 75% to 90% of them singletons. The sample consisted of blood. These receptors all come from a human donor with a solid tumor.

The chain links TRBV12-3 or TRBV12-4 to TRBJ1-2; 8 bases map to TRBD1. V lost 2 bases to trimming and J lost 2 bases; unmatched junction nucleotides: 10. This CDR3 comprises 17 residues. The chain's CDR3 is CASSLTDRAESNYGYTF. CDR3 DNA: TGTGCCAGCAGTTTAACGGACAGGGCGGAGTCGAACTATGGCTACACCTTC.

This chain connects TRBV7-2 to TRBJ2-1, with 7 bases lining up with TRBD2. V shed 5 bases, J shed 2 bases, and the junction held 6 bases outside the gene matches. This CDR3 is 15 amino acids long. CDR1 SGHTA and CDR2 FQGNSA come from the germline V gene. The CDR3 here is CASSRVAGAYNEQFF. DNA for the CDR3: TGTGCCAGCAGCAGGGTAGCGGGTGCCTACAATGAGCAGTTCTTC.

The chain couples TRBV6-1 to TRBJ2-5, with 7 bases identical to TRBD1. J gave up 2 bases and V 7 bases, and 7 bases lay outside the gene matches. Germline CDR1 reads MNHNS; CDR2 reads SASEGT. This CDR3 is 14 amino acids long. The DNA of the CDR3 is TGTGCCAGCACGCTGGGACAGCCTCAAGAGACCCAGTACTTC. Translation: CASTLGQPQETQYF.

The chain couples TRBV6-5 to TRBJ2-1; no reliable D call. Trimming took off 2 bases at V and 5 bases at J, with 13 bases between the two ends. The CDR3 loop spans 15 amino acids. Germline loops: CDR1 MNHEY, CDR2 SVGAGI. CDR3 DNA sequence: TGTGCCAGCAGTTACGGAGTTGGCAGGAACAATGAGCAGTTCTTC. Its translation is CASSYGVGRNNEQFF.

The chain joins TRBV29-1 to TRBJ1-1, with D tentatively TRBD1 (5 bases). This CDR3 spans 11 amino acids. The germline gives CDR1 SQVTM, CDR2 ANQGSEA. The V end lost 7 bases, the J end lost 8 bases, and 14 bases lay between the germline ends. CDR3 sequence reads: CSAQEGDEAFF. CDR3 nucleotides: TGCAGCGCCCAGGAAGGGGACGAAGCTTTCTTT.

CDR3 region: CATSDRSVVTGELFF. As DNA, the CDR3 is TGTGCCACCAGTGATAGGAGCGTCGTCACCGGGGAGCTGTTTTTT. This chain connects TRBV24-1 to TRBJ2-2; no clear D gene. Between the trimmed V and J ends, which lost 3 bases and 4 bases, there was a span of 11 bases. Germline V gives CDR1 KGHDR, CDR2 SFDVKD. The length of the CDR3 is 15 residues.

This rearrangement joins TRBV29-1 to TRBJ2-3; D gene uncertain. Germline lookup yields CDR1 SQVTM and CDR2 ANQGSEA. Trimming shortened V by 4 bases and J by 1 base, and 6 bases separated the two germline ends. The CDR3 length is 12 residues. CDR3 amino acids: CSVAVGTDTQYF. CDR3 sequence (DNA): TGCAGCGTTGCTGTGGGCACAGATACGCAGTATTTT.

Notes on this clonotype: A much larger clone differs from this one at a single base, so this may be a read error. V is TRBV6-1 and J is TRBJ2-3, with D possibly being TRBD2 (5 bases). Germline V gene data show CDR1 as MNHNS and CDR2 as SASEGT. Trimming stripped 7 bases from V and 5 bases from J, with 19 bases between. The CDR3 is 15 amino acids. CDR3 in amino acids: CASTPAEQHIDTQYF. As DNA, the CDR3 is TGTGCCAGCACCCCAGCGGAACAGCACATAGATACGCAGTATTTT.

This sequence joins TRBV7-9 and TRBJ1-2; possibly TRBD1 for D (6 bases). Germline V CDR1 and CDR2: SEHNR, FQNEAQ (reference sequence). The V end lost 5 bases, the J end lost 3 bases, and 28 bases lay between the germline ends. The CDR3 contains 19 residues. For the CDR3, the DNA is TGTGCCAGCAGCCAATCCCAGGCGGGGGGCGTTGTAGAAGACTATGGCTACACCTTC. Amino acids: CASSQSQAGGVVEDYGYTF.